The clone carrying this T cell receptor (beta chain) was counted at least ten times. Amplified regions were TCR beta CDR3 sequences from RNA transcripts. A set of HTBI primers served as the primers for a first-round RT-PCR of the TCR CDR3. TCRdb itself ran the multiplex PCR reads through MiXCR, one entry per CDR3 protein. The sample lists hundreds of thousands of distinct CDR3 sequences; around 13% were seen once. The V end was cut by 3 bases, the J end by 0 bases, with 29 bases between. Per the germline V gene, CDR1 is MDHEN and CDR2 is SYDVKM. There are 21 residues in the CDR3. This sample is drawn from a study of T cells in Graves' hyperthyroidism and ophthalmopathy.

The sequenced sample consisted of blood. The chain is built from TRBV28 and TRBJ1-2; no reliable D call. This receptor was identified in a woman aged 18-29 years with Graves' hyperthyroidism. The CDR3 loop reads CASSLGVLPPTWVHPNYGYTF. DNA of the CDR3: TGTGCCAGCAGTTTGGGAGTCCTTCCCCCCACGTGGGTGCACCCTAACTATGGCTACACCTTC.